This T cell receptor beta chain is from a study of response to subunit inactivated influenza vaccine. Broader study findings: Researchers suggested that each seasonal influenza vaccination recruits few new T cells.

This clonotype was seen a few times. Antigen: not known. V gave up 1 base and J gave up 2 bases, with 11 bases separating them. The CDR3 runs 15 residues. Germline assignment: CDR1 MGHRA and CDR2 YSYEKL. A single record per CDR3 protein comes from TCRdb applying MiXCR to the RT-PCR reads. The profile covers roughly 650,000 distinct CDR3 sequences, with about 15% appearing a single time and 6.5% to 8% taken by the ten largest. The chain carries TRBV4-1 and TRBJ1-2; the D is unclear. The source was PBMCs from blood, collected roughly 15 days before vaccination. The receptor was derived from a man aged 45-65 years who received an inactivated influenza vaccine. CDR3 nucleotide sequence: TGCGCCAGCAGCCAAGCAACGTGGGGAAACTATGGCTACACCTTC. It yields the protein CASSQATWGNYGYTF.